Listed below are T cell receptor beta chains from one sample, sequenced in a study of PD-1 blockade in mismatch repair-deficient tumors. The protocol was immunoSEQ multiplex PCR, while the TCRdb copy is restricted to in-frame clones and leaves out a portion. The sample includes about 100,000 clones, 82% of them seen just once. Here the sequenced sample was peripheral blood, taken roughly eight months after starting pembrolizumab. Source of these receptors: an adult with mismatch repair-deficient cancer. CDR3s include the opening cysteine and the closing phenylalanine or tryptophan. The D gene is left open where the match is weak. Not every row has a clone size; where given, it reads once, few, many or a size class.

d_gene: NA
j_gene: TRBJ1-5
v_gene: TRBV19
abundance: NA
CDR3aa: CASSIVLRGNQPQHF
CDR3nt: TGTGCCAGTAGTATAGTCCTGAGAGGCAATCAGCCCCAGCATTTT

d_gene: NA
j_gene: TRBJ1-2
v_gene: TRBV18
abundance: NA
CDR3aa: CASYSEGNYGYTF
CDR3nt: TGTGCCAGCTATTCGGAGGGGAACTATGGCTACACCTTC

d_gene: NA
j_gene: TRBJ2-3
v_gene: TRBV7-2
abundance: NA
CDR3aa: CASSSGLTTDTQYF
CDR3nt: TGTGCCAGCAGCTCCGGACTCACCACAGATACGCAGTATTTT

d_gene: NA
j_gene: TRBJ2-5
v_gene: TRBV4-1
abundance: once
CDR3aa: CASSQDTTRETQYF
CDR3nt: TGCGCCAGCAGCCAAGATACAACGAGGGAGACCCAGTACTTC

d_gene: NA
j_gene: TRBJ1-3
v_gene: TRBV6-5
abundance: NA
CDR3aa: CASTGPGNTIYF
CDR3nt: TGTGCCAGCACGGGCCCTGGAAACACCATATATTTT

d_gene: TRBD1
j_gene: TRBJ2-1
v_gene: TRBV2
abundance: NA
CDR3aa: CASSVQGVGDEQFF
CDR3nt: TGTGCCAGCAGTGTCCAGGGGGTTGGCGATGAGCAGTTCTTC

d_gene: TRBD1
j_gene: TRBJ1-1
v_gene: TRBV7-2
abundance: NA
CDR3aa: CASSQQTGSNTEAFF
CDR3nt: TGTGCCAGCAGCCAGCAGACAGGGTCGAACACTGAAGCTTTCTTT

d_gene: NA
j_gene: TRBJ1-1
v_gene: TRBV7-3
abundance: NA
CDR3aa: CASSLNRNTEAFF
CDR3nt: TGTGCCAGCAGCTTAAACAGAAACACTGAAGCTTTCTTT

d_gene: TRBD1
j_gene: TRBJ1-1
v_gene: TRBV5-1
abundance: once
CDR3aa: CASSPGLQGYDEAFF
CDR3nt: TGCGCCAGCAGCCCTGGATTACAGGGGTACGATGAAGCTTTCTTT

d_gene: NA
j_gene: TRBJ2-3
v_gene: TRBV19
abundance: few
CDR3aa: CASSISGTPGADTQYF
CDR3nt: TGTGCCAGTAGTATATCCGGGACCCCGGGGGCAGATACGCAGTATTTT

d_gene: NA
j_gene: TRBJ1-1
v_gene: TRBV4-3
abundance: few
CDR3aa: CASSHLGGEAFF
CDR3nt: TGCGCCAGCAGCCACCTAGGGGGTGAAGCTTTCTTT

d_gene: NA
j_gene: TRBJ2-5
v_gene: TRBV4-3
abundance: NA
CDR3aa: CASSRIQEETQYF
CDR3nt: TGCGCCAGCAGCCGCATACAAGAAGAGACCCAGTACTTC

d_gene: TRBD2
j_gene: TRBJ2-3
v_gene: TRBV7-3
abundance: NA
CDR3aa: CASSLTGGRKDTQYF
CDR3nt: TGTGCCAGCAGCTTAACGGGAGGGCGAAAAGATACGCAGTATTTT

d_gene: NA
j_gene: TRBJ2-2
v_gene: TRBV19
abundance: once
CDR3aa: CASSMGSGELFF
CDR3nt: TGTGCCAGTAGTATGGGATCCGGGGAGCTGTTTTTT

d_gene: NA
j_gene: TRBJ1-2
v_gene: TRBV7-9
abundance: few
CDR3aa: CASSLAGPYYTF
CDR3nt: TGTGCCAGCAGCTTAGCAGGGCCCTACTACACCTTC

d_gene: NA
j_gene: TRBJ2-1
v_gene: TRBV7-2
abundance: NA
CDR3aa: CASSSVPNEQFF
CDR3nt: TGTGCCAGCAGCTCGGTACCTAATGAGCAGTTCTTC

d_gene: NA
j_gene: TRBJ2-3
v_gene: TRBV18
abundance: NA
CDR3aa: CASSRDSTDTQYF
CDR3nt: TGTGCCAGCTCACGGGACAGCACAGATACGCAGTATTTT

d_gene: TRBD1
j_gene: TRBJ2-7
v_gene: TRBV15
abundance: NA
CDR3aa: CATSRGGDRVYEQYF
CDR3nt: TGTGCCACCAGCAGAGGAGGGGACAGAGTGTACGAGCAGTACTTC

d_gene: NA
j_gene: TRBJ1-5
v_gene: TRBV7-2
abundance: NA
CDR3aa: CASSLRGNQPQHF
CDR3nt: TGTGCCAGCAGCTTGAGGGGAAATCAGCCCCAGCATTTT

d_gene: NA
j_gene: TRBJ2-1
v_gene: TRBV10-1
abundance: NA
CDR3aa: CASSEGGDNEQFF
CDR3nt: TGCGCCAGCAGTGAAGGAGGAGACAATGAGCAGTTCTTC

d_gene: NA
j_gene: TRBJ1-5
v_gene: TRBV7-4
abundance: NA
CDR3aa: CASSLLNQPQHF
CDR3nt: TGTGCCAGCAGCTTATTGAACCAGCCCCAGCATTTT

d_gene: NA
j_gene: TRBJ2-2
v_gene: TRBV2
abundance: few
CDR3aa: CASSLTPAGGGTGELFF
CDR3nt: TGTGCCAGCAGCCTCACCCCCGCAGGAGGGGGCACCGGGGAGCTGTTTTTT

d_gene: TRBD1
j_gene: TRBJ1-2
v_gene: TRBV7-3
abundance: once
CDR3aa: CASSFSGTGLYGYTF
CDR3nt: TGTGCCAGCAGCTTCTCCGGGACAGGGCTCTATGGCTACACCTTC

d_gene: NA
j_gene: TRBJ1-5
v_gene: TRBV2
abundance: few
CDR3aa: CASSVGNSNQPQHF
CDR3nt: TGTGCCAGCAGTGTTGGGAATAGCAATCAGCCCCAGCATTTT

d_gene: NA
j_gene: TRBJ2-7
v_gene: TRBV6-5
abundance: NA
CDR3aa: CASNTGYEQYF
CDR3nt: TGTGCCAGCAATACAGGGTACGAGCAGTACTTC

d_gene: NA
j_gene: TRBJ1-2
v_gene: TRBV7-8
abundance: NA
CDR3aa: CASSLDIQGSDGYTF
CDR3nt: TGTGCCAGCAGCTTAGACATACAGGGTTCGGATGGCTACACCTTC

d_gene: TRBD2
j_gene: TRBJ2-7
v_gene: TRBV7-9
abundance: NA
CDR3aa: CASSPRTGTSGTYEQYF
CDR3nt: TGTGCCAGCAGCCCAAGAACCGGGACTAGCGGAACCTACGAGCAGTACTTC

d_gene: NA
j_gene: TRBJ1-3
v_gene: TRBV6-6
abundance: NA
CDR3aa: CASSFPTDISGNTIYF
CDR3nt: TGTGCCAGCAGTTTCCCCACGGACATCTCTGGAAACACCATATATTTT

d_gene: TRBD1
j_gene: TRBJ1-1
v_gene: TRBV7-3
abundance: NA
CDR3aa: CASSLDRVETEAFF
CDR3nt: TGTGCCAGCAGCTTAGACAGGGTTGAAACTGAAGCTTTCTTT

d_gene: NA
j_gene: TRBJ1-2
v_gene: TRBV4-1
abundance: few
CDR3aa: CASSWSPGAKLYGYTF
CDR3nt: TGCGCCAGCAGCTGGTCCCCGGGAGCTAAGCTCTATGGCTACACCTTC

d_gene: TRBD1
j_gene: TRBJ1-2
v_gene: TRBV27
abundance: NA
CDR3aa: CASSPTGFSGYTF
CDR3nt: TGTGCCAGCAGTCCGACAGGGTTCAGCGGCTACACCTTC